This T cell receptor (beta chain) is drawn from a study of CD4 T cells in relation to SARS-CoV-2 and coronaviruses. Whole-study results and caveats: Crossreactivity was assessed only for spike protein, not other viral proteins.

The V and J ends lost 3 bases and 2 bases respectively, with 12 bases between them. The CDR3 totals 15 residues. Germline loops: CDR1 SGHTA, CDR2 FQGNSA. Profiling relied on immunoSEQ multiplex PCR, and the TCRdb table lists in-frame clones only, not all of them. This table has around 65,000 clones, about 90% appearing once. Before the COVID-19 pandemic, during about 2011-2019, CD4+ T cells were taken from unexposed donors. On this clone: Its specificity is not known.

The rearrangement uses TRBV7-2 and TRBJ2-3, with unresolved D. The sample was memory CD4+ T cells from PBMCs. This TCR came from a human donor in good health. CDR3 in amino acids: CASSFGSRPTDTQYF. Written as DNA, the CDR3 is TGTGCCAGCAGCTTTGGTTCGCGCCCCACAGATACGCAGTATTTT.